This T cell receptor (beta chain) was recorded in a study of CD8 T cells in ankylosing spondylitis. Whole-study findings and limits: Several highly homologous variants formed a TCR beta motif that appeared characteristic of ankylosing spondylitis blood. Past studies reported some motif variants in reactive arthritis synovial fluid and blood. Significantly higher representation of disease-linked clones was reported for matched ankylosing spondylitis synovial fluid.

5'-RACE, quantitative and with molecular barcodes, yielded the TCR beta libraries. TCRdb passed the 5' RACE reads through MiXCR, listing each CDR3 protein once. The top ten clones hold over 7% of a sample with about 160,000 distinct CDR3 sequences, approximately 20% of them seen once. Germline V gene data show CDR1 as DFQATT and CDR2 as SNEGSKA (reference sequence). CDR3 length equals 17 residues. This clonotype has a handful of counts. The antigen is unknown. The junction and the germline gene differ at one end; a read error may be behind it. This chain uses TRBV20-1 with TRBJ2-1, with 11 bases that match TRBD2. The specimen sequenced was blood, either unsorted or a sorted T cell fraction (not recorded which). The TCR originated in a male donor with ankylosing spondylitis or in good health (not recorded which). The chain's CDR3 is CCARPSGRLLSYNEQFF. CDR3 sequence (DNA): TGCTGTGCTAGGCCTAGCGGGAGGCTCCTCTCCTACAATGAGCAGTTCTTC.